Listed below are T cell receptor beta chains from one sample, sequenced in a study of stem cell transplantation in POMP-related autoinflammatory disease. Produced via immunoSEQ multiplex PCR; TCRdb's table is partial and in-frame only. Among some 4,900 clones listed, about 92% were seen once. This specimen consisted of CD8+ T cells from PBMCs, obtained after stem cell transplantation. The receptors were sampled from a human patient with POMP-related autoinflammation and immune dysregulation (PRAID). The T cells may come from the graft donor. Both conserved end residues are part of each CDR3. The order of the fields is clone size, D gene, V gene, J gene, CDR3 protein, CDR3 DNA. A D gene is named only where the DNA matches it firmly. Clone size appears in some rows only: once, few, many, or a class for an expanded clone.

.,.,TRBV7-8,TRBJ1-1,CASSNTRAGDTEAFF,TGTGCCAGCAGCAACACCAGGGCTGGGGACACTGAAGCTTTCTTT
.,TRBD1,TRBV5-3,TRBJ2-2,CARSYNRGAGELFF,TGTGCCAGAAGCTATAACAGGGGCGCCGGGGAGCTGTTTTTT
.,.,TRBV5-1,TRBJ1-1,CASSLDGETEAFF,TGCGCCAGCAGCTTGGATGGGGAAACTGAAGCTTTCTTT
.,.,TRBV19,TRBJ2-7,CATFGGHEQYF,TGTGCCACGTTCGGGGGCCACGAGCAGTACTTC
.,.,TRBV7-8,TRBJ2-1,CASSPPGEQFF,TGTGCCAGCAGCCCGCCCGGTGAGCAGTTCTTC
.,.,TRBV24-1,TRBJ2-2,CATSDVGGGTGELFF,TGTGCCACCAGTGATGTAGGAGGGGGCACCGGGGAGCTGTTTTTT
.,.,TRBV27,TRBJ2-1,CASSFQENNEQFF,TGTGCCAGCAGTTTTCAGGAGAACAATGAGCAGTTCTTC
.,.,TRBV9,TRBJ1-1,CASSPENLNTEAFF,TGTGCCAGCAGCCCCGAGAATCTGAACACTGAAGCTTTCTTT
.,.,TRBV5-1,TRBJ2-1,CASSGWGPYNEQFF,TGCGCCAGCAGCGGTTGGGGACCCTACAATGAGCAGTTCTTC
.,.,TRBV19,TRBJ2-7,CASSIREQGDEQYF,TGTGCCAGTAGTATCAGGGAACAGGGCGACGAGCAGTACTTC
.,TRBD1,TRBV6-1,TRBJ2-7,CASSEAGQGIYEQYF,TGTGCCAGCAGTGAAGCGGGACAGGGGATCTACGAGCAGTACTTC
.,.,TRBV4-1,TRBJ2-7,CASSQGIGTLTTYEQYF,TGCGCCAGCAGCCAAGGAATCGGGACTCTAACCACCTACGAGCAGTACTTC
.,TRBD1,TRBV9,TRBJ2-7,CASSDRDRGIEQYF,TGTGCCAGCAGCGACCGGGACAGGGGAATCGAGCAGTACTTC
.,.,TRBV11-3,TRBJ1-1,CASSATGWTEAFF,TGTGCCAGCAGCGCAACAGGGTGGACTGAAGCTTTCTTT
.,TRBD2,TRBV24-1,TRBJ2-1,CATSEETSGSRAYNEQFF,TGTGCCACCAGTGAGGAGACTAGCGGGAGTCGAGCCTACAATGAGCAGTTCTTC
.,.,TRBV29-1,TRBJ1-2,CSVEDMGYYGYTF,TGCAGCGTTGAAGACATGGGGTACTATGGCTACACCTTC
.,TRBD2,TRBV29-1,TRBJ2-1,CSVEGLASYNEQFF,TGCAGCGTGGAAGGACTAGCCTCCTACAATGAGCAGTTCTTC
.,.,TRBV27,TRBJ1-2,CASSLGPYYGYTF,TGTGCCAGCAGCCTAGGCCCTTACTATGGCTACACCTTC
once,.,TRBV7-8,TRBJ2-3,CASSGLAPDTQYF,TGTGCCAGCAGCGGCTTAGCTCCAGATACGCAGTATTTT
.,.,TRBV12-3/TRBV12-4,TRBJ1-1,CASSLSMNTEAFF,TGTGCCAGCAGTTTAAGTATGAACACTGAAGCTTTCTTT
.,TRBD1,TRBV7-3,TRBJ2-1,CASSLTRDRATLSEQFF,TGTGCCAGCAGCTTAACGAGGGACAGGGCCACCCTGAGTGAGCAGTTCTTC
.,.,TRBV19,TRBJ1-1,CASSHNGNTEAFF,TGTGCCAGTAGTCACAACGGGAACACTGAAGCTTTCTTT
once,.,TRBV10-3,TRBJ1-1,CAISEDSLNTEAFF,TGTGCCATCAGTGAAGACAGTTTGAACACTGAAGCTTTCTTT
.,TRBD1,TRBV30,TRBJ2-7,CAWAVIGTVSYEQYF,TGTGCCTGGGCAGTCATCGGGACAGTCTCCTACGAGCAGTACTTC
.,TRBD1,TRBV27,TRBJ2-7,CASSLLGGDRGSHEQYF,TGTGCCAGCAGTTTATTAGGGGGGGACAGGGGATCCCACGAGCAGTACTTC
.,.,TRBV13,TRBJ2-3,CASSGSGEGTDTQYF,TGTGCCAGCAGCGGCAGCGGAGAGGGCACAGATACGCAGTATTTT
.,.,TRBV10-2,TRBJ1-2,CASSESRRADGYTF,TGCGCCAGCAGTGAGAGTCGTAGGGCTGATGGCTACACCTTC
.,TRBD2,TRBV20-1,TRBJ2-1,CSARGTSGTFF,TGCAGTGCTAGAGGGACTAGCGGGACCTTCTTC
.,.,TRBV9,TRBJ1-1,CASSRREGLAEAFF,TGTGCCAGCAGCCGACGGGAGGGCCTGGCTGAAGCTTTCTTT
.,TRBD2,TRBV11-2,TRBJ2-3,CASSLEARTSGSTDTQYF,TGTGCCAGCAGCTTAGAGGCCCGGACTAGCGGGAGCACAGATACGCAGTATTTT
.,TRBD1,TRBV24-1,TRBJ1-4,CATSDRETGDEKLFF,TGTGCCACCAGTGACCGTGAAACAGGGGATGAAAAACTGTTTTTT
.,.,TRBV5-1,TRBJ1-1,CASSLSGRNMNTEAFF,TGCGCCAGCAGCTTATCCGGGAGAAACATGAACACTGAAGCTTTCTTT
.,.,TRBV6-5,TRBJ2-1,CATRRRGPGEEQFF,TGTGCCACACGGAGGAGAGGGCCTGGCGAAGAGCAGTTCTTC
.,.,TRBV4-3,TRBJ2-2,CASSQGTGNTGELFF,TGCGCCAGCAGCCAAGGGACGGGGAACACCGGGGAGCTGTTTTTT